These T cell receptor beta chains were read from a single sample in a study of T cells in Graves' hyperthyroidism and ophthalmopathy. MiXCR, applied by TCRdb to the multiplex PCR reads, yields one record per CDR3 protein. The sample holds 300,000 to 400,000 distinct CDR3 sequences, around 20% seen once. Sample: blood. These receptors came from a woman aged 45-60 years with Graves' hyperthyroidism. Both conserved end residues are trimmed from each CDR3. Each record gives: clone size, D gene, CDR3 length, V gene, CDR3 protein. A D gene is named only where the DNA matches it firmly. Clone size appears in some rows only: once, few, many, or a class for an expanded clone.

clone_size: -; d_call: TRBD1; cdr3_length: 11; v_call: TRBV5-1; cdr3_aa: ASSVGTVNLQY
clone_size: -; d_call: TRBD1; cdr3_length: 11; v_call: TRBV20-1; cdr3_aa: SASGTVFYEQY
clone_size: -; d_call: -; cdr3_length: 10; v_call: TRBV29-1; cdr3_aa: SVAPGSTEAF
clone_size: -; d_call: -; cdr3_length: 14; v_call: TRBV18; cdr3_aa: ASSLGDSGSYNEQF
clone_size: many; d_call: TRBD2; cdr3_length: 12; v_call: TRBV20-1; cdr3_aa: SAVLAGRTDTQY
clone_size: -; d_call: TRBD2; cdr3_length: 14; v_call: TRBV14; cdr3_aa: ASSLIAGASTDTQY
clone_size: -; d_call: TRBD2; cdr3_length: 13; v_call: TRBV4-1; cdr3_aa: ASSQGLAGFNEQF
clone_size: many; d_call: -; cdr3_length: 7; v_call: TRBV11-2; cdr3_aa: ASLYEQY
clone_size: few; d_call: -; cdr3_length: 16; v_call: TRBV7-2; cdr3_aa: ASSLGRGHQTSGNTIY
clone_size: -; d_call: -; cdr3_length: 15; v_call: TRBV5-1; cdr3_aa: ASSPREGLLAGNTIY
clone_size: many; d_call: -; cdr3_length: 13; v_call: TRBV7-9; cdr3_aa: ASSRRVGAQETQY
clone_size: many; d_call: -; cdr3_length: 12; v_call: TRBV3-1; cdr3_aa: ASSQRHSNTEAF
clone_size: -; d_call: TRBD2; cdr3_length: 14; v_call: TRBV7-9; cdr3_aa: ASSRSGGFNTGELF
clone_size: many; d_call: -; cdr3_length: 11; v_call: TRBV10-1; cdr3_aa: ASSDSGYNEQF
clone_size: few; d_call: -; cdr3_length: 11; v_call: TRBV7-7; cdr3_aa: ASSLDRTGELF
clone_size: -; d_call: -; cdr3_length: 13; v_call: TRBV6-1; cdr3_aa: ASSEGGGSKATQY
clone_size: many; d_call: -; cdr3_length: 13; v_call: TRBV7-2; cdr3_aa: ASTNGGGSSYEQY
clone_size: few; d_call: TRBD1; cdr3_length: 12; v_call: TRBV24-1; cdr3_aa: ASRKDRERVGYT